These 5 T cell receptor beta chains share one sample of origin, sequenced in a study of naive and memory T cell subsets. An oligonucleotide containing a UMI was ligated to the 3' end of TCR cDNA. Ligated cDNA underwent four rounds of PCR with nested alpha and beta constant region primers and SP2. TCRdb reanalysed the UMI-ligation and nested PCR reads using MiXCR and keeps one entry per CDR3 protein. The top ten clones hold under 8% of a sample with tens of thousands of distinct CDR3 sequences, roughly 5.2% of them seen once. Sequencing used blood. The receptors stem from an adult in good health.

This clonotype was observed at least ten times. J is TRBJ1-5 and V is TRBV6-5; D may be TRBD1 (6 bases). CDR1 and CDR2 (germline): MNHEY, SVGAGI. Trimming took off 6 bases at V and 0 bases at J, with 9 bases between the two ends. This CDR3 region has 14 residues. The CDR3 DNA reads TGTGCCAGCAGGGAGACAGGTAGCAATCAGCCCCAGCATTTT. This translates into CASRETGSNQPQHF.

The table lists this clonotype with many counts. The V gene is TRBV20-1, the J gene TRBJ2-7; D may be TRBD1 (6 bases). Per the germline V gene, CDR1 is DFQATT and CDR2 is SNEGSKA (reference sequence). The CDR3 covers 14 residues. V was shortened by 1 base and J by 0 bases, with 10 bases between the two germline ends. In nucleotides, the CDR3 is TGCAGTGCTAGAGTCCCAGGGGACTCCTACGAGCAGTACTTC. Amino acid sequence: CSARVPGDSYEQYF.

This chain connects TRBV6-5 to TRBJ2-7; 7 positions match TRBD2. There are 13 residues in the CDR3. From germline, CDR1 is MNHEY and CDR2 SVGAGI. The V and J ends lost 2 bases and 3 bases, in that order; junction bases with no gene match: 1. DNA for the CDR3: TGTGCCAGCAGTTACCCGGGAGGCTACGAGCAGTACTTC. It yields the protein CASSYPGGYEQYF.

Many counts were recorded for this clonotype. This chain uses TRBV24-1 with TRBJ2-3, with no clear D. Trimming pared 3 bases from V and 5 bases from J, leaving 8 bases between. This CDR3 contains 13 residues. CDR1 is KGHDR and CDR2 is SFDVKD in the germline V gene. The CDR3 nucleotides read TGTGCCACCAGTGATGGTCCCGAAGATACGCAGTATTTT. This codes for CATSDGPEDTQYF.

This clonotype was recorded many times. The rearrangement links TRBV7-2 to TRBJ2-3; unclear D gene. Trimming took off 3 bases at V and 5 bases at J, with 3 bases between the two ends. The CDR3 is 11 residues long. Germline V lookup: CDR1 SGHTA, CDR2 FQGNSA. CDR3 sequence: CASSLLDTQYF. The CDR3 region has the DNA TGTGCCAGCAGCTTGTTAGATACGCAGTATTTT.